The 31 T cell receptor beta chains below all came from one sample that was sequenced in a study of T cell changes during pregnancy in multiple sclerosis. Some clones are missing from TCRdb's copy, which holds only in-frame ones; the method was immunoSEQ multiplex PCR. This table has 85,000 to 90,000 clones, approximately 95% appearing once. The material was peripheral blood, obtained after pregnancy. These receptors all stem from a female donor in good health, enrolled as a control in a pregnancy study.

The chain employs TRBV6-1 and TRBJ2-7; TRBD1 matches at 7 bases. CDR1 is MNHNS and CDR2 is SASEGT in the germline V gene. V lost 3 bases, J lost 2 bases, and 1 base stayed unmatched. The CDR3 is made up of 13 amino acids. In DNA form, the CDR3 reads TGTGCCAGCAGTGACCAGGGGGCCTACGAGCAGTACTTC. Its protein product is CASSDQGAYEQYF.

V usage is TRBV29-1 and J usage is TRBJ2-2; TRBD2 matches at 11 bases. The CDR3 length is 15 residues. The V segment lost 4 bases and the J segment 2 bases; nucleotides outside the gene matches: 3. Germline-derived CDR1 and CDR2 are SQVTM and ANQGSEA. The CDR3 loop reads CSVAGLADNTGELFF. The CDR3 region has the DNA TGCAGCGTTGCGGGACTAGCGGACAACACCGGGGAGCTGTTTTTT.

This clone has only one observation. The chain is built from TRBV14 and TRBJ1-2; 9 bases fit TRBD1. Per germline, CDR1 SGHDN and CDR2 FVKESK. The CDR3 has 14 residues. With 4 bases clipped from V and 4 bases from J, the junction kept 4 bases outside the gene matches. CDR3 sequence: CASSLTGQGYGYTF. DNA for the CDR3: TGTGCCAGCAGCCTGACGGGACAGGGCTATGGCTACACCTTC. Supplemented by reference TRBV14 and TRBJ1-2, the full variable domain reads EAGVTQFPSHSVIEKGQTVTLRCDPISGHDNLYWYRRVMGKEIKFLLHFVKESKQDESGMPNNRFLAERTGGTYSTLKVQPAELEDSGVYFCASSLTGQGYGYTFGSGTRLTVV.

The rearrangement uses TRBV4-2 and TRBJ1-3; D possibly corresponds to TRBD1 (6 bases). This CDR3 contains 17 residues. V was shortened by 1 base and J by 2 bases, with 15 bases between the two germline ends. Germline V gene data show CDR1 as LGHNA and CDR2 as YNFKEQ. The CDR3 sequence: CASSQGDQHRAGNTIYF. The CDR3 region has the DNA TGTGCCAGCAGCCAAGGCGATCAACACAGGGCTGGAAACACCATATATTTT.

This chain uses TRBV7-6 with TRBJ2-3, with TRBD1 identical over 9 bases. Trimming cost V 5 bases and J 6 bases; bases outside gene matches: 9. Germline V lookup: CDR1 SGHVS, CDR2 FNYEAQ. The CDR3 spans 15 residues. The CDR3 reads CASSPGQGRLDTQYF. The CDR3 DNA follows: TGTGCCAGCAGCCCGGGACAGGGAAGATTGGATACGCAGTATTTT.

V gene TRBV2 combines with J gene TRBJ1-3; D is unresolved. The CDR3 consists of 15 residues. V lost 6 bases and J 1 base, leaving 13 bases between the germline ends. Germline V gives CDR1 SNHLY, CDR2 FYNNEI. The CDR3 reads CASSQRTGSGNTIYF. The CDR3 DNA reads TGTGCCAGCAGCCAAAGGACGGGATCTGGAAACACCATATATTTT.

V gene TRBV7-2 combines with J gene TRBJ1-5; 7 nucleotides agree with TRBD1. The germline gives CDR1 SGHTA, CDR2 FQGNSA. The CDR3 extends over 16 amino acids. The V segment lost 5 bases and the J segment 5 bases; nucleotides outside the gene matches: 12. CDR3: CASSRQGGENYQPQHF. The CDR3 region has the DNA TGTGCCAGCAGCCGCCAGGGGGGAGAAAACTATCAGCCCCAGCATTTT. Full variable domain (rest looked up from reference TRBV7-2 and TRBJ1-5): GAGVSQSPSNKVTEKGKDVELRCDPISGHTALYWYRQSLGQGLEFLIYFQGNSAPDKSGLPSDRFSAERTGGSVSTLTIQRTQQEDSAVYLCASSRQGGENYQPQHFGDGTRLSIL.

The genes are TRBV28 and TRBJ1-5; 9 bases line up with TRBD1. Germline CDR1 MDHEN, CDR2 SYDVKM. The CDR3 spans 14 residues. Trimming cost V 6 bases and J 7 bases; bases outside gene matches: 7. CDR3 sequence: CASRSGTGIQPQHF. CDR3 in DNA: TGTGCCAGCAGGAGCGGGACAGGGATACAGCCCCAGCATTTT.

The chain links TRBV28 to TRBJ2-7; TRBD2 matches at 8 bases. V shed 5 bases, J shed 7 bases, and the junction held 16 bases outside the gene matches. The CDR3 has 16 amino acids. Germline lookup yields CDR1 MDHEN and CDR2 SYDVKM. DNA of the CDR3: TGTGCCAGCAGTAACGAAAGAGCGGGAGTGGTACAAGAGCAGTACTTC. The encoded protein is CASSNERAGVVQEQYF.

V and J are TRBV5-1 and TRBJ1-2; TRBD1 matches at 8 bases. CDR1 is SGHRS, CDR2 YFSETQ, per germline. The junction had 9 bases not matched to a gene; V was cut back by 3 bases and J by 8 bases. This CDR3 is built from 14 residues. This chain's CDR3 is CASSSVQGAEGYTF. The CDR3 nucleotides read TGCGCCAGCAGCTCGGTGCAGGGGGCGGAAGGCTACACCTTC.

The genes are TRBV29-1 and TRBJ2-7; 8 nucleotides agree with TRBD1. V gave up 4 bases and J gave up 3 bases; unmatched junction bases: 5. This CDR3 has 13 amino acids. Germline loops: CDR1 SQVTM, CDR2 ANQGSEA. The CDR3, as DNA: TGCAGCGTTGCGCAGGGGGCAGTCTACGAGCAGTACTTC. Encoded protein: CSVAQGAVYEQYF.

This chain uses TRBV18 with TRBJ1-2; D ambiguous. Trimming took 3 bases from V and 3 from J, leaving 8 bases between them. Germline CDR1 is KGHSH and CDR2 is LQKENI. The CDR3 totals 13 residues. The CDR3 loop is CASSPRRDYGYTF. The CDR3, as DNA: TGTGCCAGCTCACCGCGACGGGACTATGGCTACACCTTC. Full variable domain (missing parts from reference TRBV18 and TRBJ1-2): NAGVMQNPRHLVRRRGQEARLRCSPMKGHSHVYWYRQLPEEGLKFMVYLQKENIIDESGMPKERFSAEFPKEGPSILRIQQVVRGDSAAYFCASSPRRDYGYTFGSGTRLTVV.

This chain joins TRBV5-4 and TRBJ2-3; 14 positions agree with TRBD2. CDR1 SGHNT and CDR2 YYREEE come from the germline V gene (reference sequence). The V gene end was trimmed by 2 bases and the J gene end by 3 bases; junction bases not matched to a gene: 14. The length of the CDR3 is 20 residues. The CDR3 bases are TGTGCCAGCAGCTTCGGGACTAGCGGGAGTTTTTTGGTCAGGACAGATACGCAGTATTTT. This gives the protein CASSFGTSGSFLVRTDTQYF.

This clone was detected only once. The chain couples TRBV7-2 to TRBJ2-7, with D uncertain. The CDR3 is 13 residues long. V was cut by 6 bases and J by 2 bases, with 11 bases left in between. Germline loops: CDR1 SGHTA, CDR2 FQGNSA. For the CDR3, the DNA is TGTGCCAGCAGAACAGAAGCAGCCTACGAGCAGTACTTC. Its protein is CASRTEAAYEQYF.

V is TRBV27 and J is TRBJ2-3; TRBD2 matches at 8 bases. The trim removed 3 bases at V and 2 bases at J, leaving 7 bases unmatched. The CDR3 covers 16 residues. Germline V gene data show CDR1 as MNHEY and CDR2 as SMNVEV (reference sequence). CDR3 coding DNA: TGTGCCAGCAGTTTCGTAGCGGGAACCTTCACAGATACGCAGTATTTT. Amino acid sequence: CASSFVAGTFTDTQYF.

The chain combines TRBV7-8 with TRBJ2-1; possibly TRBD1 for D (6 bases). The CDR3 runs to 13 residues. Trimming removed 11 bases from V and 5 bases from J, with 16 bases in between. Per the germline V gene, CDR1 is SGHVS and CDR2 is FQNEAQ. Written as DNA, the CDR3 is TGTGCCTCCCGGGACACTTACGACAATGAGCAGTTCTTC. Residues: CASRDTYDNEQFF.

The chain is built from TRBV6-4 and TRBJ1-2, with 8 bases lining up with TRBD1. This CDR3 region has 15 residues. The junction had 9 bases not matched to a gene; V was cut back by 6 bases and J by 3 bases. The germline V gene encodes CDR1 MRHNA and CDR2 SNTAGT. CDR3: CASSLRAGGDYGYTF. DNA of the CDR3: TGTGCCAGCAGCTTGAGGGCAGGGGGCGACTATGGCTACACCTTC.

To note about this clone: Other nucleotide sequences from this sample produce the same CDR3. V and J are TRBV4-1 and TRBJ1-2, with 8 bases aligning to TRBD1. V shed 0 bases, J shed 4 bases, and the junction held 1 base outside the gene matches. The germline CDR1 and CDR2 sequences are MGHRA and YSYEKL. The CDR3 has 14 amino acids. The CDR3 is CASSQDGTGYGYTF. The DNA for the CDR3 is TGCGCCAGCAGCCAAGACGGGACAGGCTATGGCTACACCTTC.

The V gene is TRBV11-2, the J gene TRBJ2-3; 8 nucleotides match TRBD1. J lost 2 bases, V lost 1 base, and 8 bases had no gene match. The CDR3 runs 17 residues. The germline V gene has CDR1 SGHAT and CDR2 FQNNGV. The CDR3 DNA sequence: TGTGCCAGCAGCTTAGTAGGGTCAGGGGGCATCACAGATACGCAGTATTTT. It translates to CASSLVGSGGITDTQYF.

This clone was recorded only once. The CDR3 DNA is TGCGCCAGCAGCTGGCAGGGTATTGTAGATACGCAGTATTTT. Translated: CASSWQGIVDTQYF. The V and J genes are TRBV5-1 and TRBJ2-3; a possible D gene is TRBD1 (5 bases). The CDR3 length is 14 residues. Trimming pared 3 bases from V and 5 bases from J, leaving 13 bases between. Germline-derived CDR1 and CDR2 are SGHRS and YFSETQ.

The chain carries TRBV7-2 and TRBJ2-5; 9 bases line up with TRBD2. Trimming at V came to 1 base and at J to 2 bases, leaving 5 bases not matched to a gene. This CDR3 comprises 16 residues. Germline lookup yields CDR1 SGHTA and CDR2 FQGNSA. CDR3 residues: CASSLGSAGGQETQYF. CDR3 nucleotide sequence: TGTGCCAGCAGCTTAGGATCGGCGGGAGGGCAAGAGACCCAGTACTTC.

The chain joins TRBV5-1 to TRBJ1-2; D unresolved. Germline V lookup: CDR1 SGHRS, CDR2 YFSETQ. With 1 base removed from V and 6 bases from J, the gap between germline ends came to 13 bases. The length of the CDR3 is 14 residues. CDR3 in DNA: TGCGCCAGCAGCTTGCGGGAGGAAGAGGATGGCTACACCTTC. This gives the protein CASSLREEEDGYTF.

The V call is TRBV5-4, the J call TRBJ2-1; TRBD1 is a possible D gene (6 bases). Germline V CDR1 and CDR2: SGHNT, YYREEE (reference sequence). This CDR3 region has 13 residues. The germline V and J ends were trimmed by 4 bases and 10 bases, with 15 bases remaining between them. DNA for the CDR3: TGTGCCAGCAGCGATGGCTGGACAGAAGAGCAGTTCTTC. Its translation is CASSDGWTEEQFF.

This chain joins TRBV28 and TRBJ2-7; 13 nucleotides align to TRBD2. Per the germline V gene, CDR1 is MDHEN and CDR2 is SYDVKM. The CDR3 length is 17 residues. V lost 3 bases, J lost 1 base, and 6 bases stayed unmatched. CDR3 nucleotide sequence: TGTGCCAGCAGTTTTACTTGGACTAGCGGGAGATCCTACGAGCAGTACTTC. Residues: CASSFTWTSGRSYEQYF.

The chain joins TRBV5-1 to TRBJ2-7; 9 bases align to TRBD1. The V segment lost 0 bases and the J segment 8 bases; nucleotides outside the gene matches: 3. The CDR3 length is 13 residues. Germline assignment: CDR1 SGHRS and CDR2 YFSETQ. The CDR3 DNA reads TGCGCCAGCAGCTTGGACCACAGGGGGCAGCAGTACTTC. Protein: CASSLDHRGQQYF.

The table lists this clone with a count of one. The chain is built from TRBV5-4 and TRBJ2-3, with 10 bases fitting TRBD2. Trimming took 4 bases from V and 7 from J; bases not matched to a gene: 12. This CDR3 region has 16 residues. Germline CDR1 is SGHNT and CDR2 is YYREEE (reference sequence). The CDR3 protein is CASSRGSSGRTNTQYF. For the CDR3, the DNA is TGTGCCAGCAGCCGGGGCTCTAGCGGGAGAACGAATACGCAGTATTTT.

The chain has TRBV2 and TRBJ2-7; D remains unclear. CDR3 length equals 14 residues. V was shortened by 4 bases and J by 2 bases, with 12 bases between the two germline ends. The germline V gene has CDR1 SNHLY and CDR2 FYNNEI. In DNA form, the CDR3 reads TGTGCCAGCAGTGGGCCGAATTTAACCTACGAGCAGTACTTC. The encoded protein is CASSGPNLTYEQYF. Full variable domain (rest looked up from reference TRBV2 and TRBJ2-7): EPEVTQTPSHQVTQMGQEVILRCVPISNHLYFYWYRQILGQKVEFLVSFYNNEISEKSEIFDDQFSVERPDGSNFTLKIRSTKLEDSAMYFCASSGPNLTYEQYFGPGTRLTVT.

The rearrangement links TRBV7-2 to TRBJ2-7; maybe TRBD1 (6 bases). The CDR3 is made up of 16 amino acids. Germline CDR1 is SGHTA and CDR2 is FQGNSA. Between the trimmed V and J ends, which lost 6 bases and 7 bases, there was a span of 25 bases. The CDR3 loop reads CASSPGARRFLREQYF. The CDR3 DNA is TGTGCCAGCAGTCCAGGGGCTCGCAGGTTTCTTAGAGAGCAGTACTTC.

The chain links TRBV29-1 to TRBJ2-1, with 11 bases lining up with TRBD1. Germline trimming cut 7 bases from V and 2 bases from J; bases unmatched to any gene: 4. Germline-derived CDR1 and CDR2 are SQVTM and ANQGSEA. This CDR3 is 14 amino acids long. DNA of the CDR3: TGCAGCGGGAGGGGACAGGGGGCCTACAATGAGCAGTTCTTC. This encodes CSGRGQGAYNEQFF.

The chain joins TRBV27 to TRBJ2-7; 9 positions agree with TRBD1. The CDR3 totals 13 residues. CDR1 is MNHEY, CDR2 SMNVEV, per germline (reference sequence). The junction had 5 bases not matched to a gene; V was cut back by 8 bases and J by 3 bases. The CDR3 bases are TGTGCCAGCGGGACAGGGATGGGCTACGAGCAGTACTTC. Its translation: CASGTGMGYEQYF.

V gene TRBV27 combines with J gene TRBJ1-4; D unresolved. The length of the CDR3 is 13 residues. The V end was cut by 1 base, the J end by 8 bases, with 8 bases between. CDR1 is MNHEY, CDR2 SMNVEV, per germline (reference sequence). In DNA form, the CDR3 reads TGTGCCAGCAGTTTATTAGGAGAAGAAAAACTGTTTTTT. Residues: CASSLLGEEKLFF.